This T cell receptor beta chain was identified during a study of CD8 T cells in ankylosing spondylitis. There are a few counts of this clonotype. Researchers built TCR beta libraries using quantitative 5'-RACE with molecular barcodes. TCRdb passed the 5' RACE reads through MiXCR, listing each CDR3 protein once. This table has 230,000 or so distinct CDR3 sequences, more than 20% appearing once. V lost 0 bases to trimming and J lost 0 bases; unmatched junction nucleotides: 8. Germline CDR1 reads DFQATT; CDR2 reads SNEGSKA (reference sequence). The length of the CDR3 is 16 residues. Sequencing input: blood, either unsorted or a sorted T cell fraction (not recorded which). The V call is TRBV20-1, the J call TRBJ2-7; 7 bases fit TRBD2. This receptor was identified in a male donor with ankylosing spondylitis or in good health (not recorded which). CDR3 region: CSARDWLAVSSYEQYF. In DNA, the CDR3 is TGCAGTGCTAGAGATTGGCTAGCGGTTAGCTCCTACGAGCAGTACTTC.